The source of this T cell receptor delta chain is a study of γδ T cells in repeated Plasmodium falciparum infection. Whole-study findings and limits: Malian children's Vdelta2-negative repertoires appeared more expanded and less diverse than Australians'. In Vdelta2-negative, largely Vdelta1+, gammadelta repertoires, repeated controlled infections appeared to drive clonal selection waves.

This CDR3 is built from 16 residues. Trimming removed 0 bases from V and 2 bases from J, with 15 bases in between. The germline CDR1 and CDR2 sequences are GEAIGNYY and EKD. Bulk repertoires came from Vgamma9/Vdelta2+ or Vdelta2-negative gammadelta T cells flow-sorted from PBMC. TCRdb reprocessed the multiplex PCR reads using CATT. In the table there are 75,000 to 95,000 delta-chain clones, 0.75% to 1% of which are singletons. In this sample, this clone is medium-sized (0.01 to 0.1%). No antigen is known for it. The sample has other DNA sequences that encode this CDR3 too. Material for sequencing was gamma-delta T cells from blood. The chain employs TRDV2 and TRDJ1; TRDD3 might be the D (6 bases). The source of this sequence is a pool of human donors (malaria-infected and uninfected, not separated). The CDR3, as DNA: TGTGCCTGTGACACCGCCACCTCTACTGGGACCGATAAACTCATCTTT. Its protein is CACDTATSTGTDKLIF.